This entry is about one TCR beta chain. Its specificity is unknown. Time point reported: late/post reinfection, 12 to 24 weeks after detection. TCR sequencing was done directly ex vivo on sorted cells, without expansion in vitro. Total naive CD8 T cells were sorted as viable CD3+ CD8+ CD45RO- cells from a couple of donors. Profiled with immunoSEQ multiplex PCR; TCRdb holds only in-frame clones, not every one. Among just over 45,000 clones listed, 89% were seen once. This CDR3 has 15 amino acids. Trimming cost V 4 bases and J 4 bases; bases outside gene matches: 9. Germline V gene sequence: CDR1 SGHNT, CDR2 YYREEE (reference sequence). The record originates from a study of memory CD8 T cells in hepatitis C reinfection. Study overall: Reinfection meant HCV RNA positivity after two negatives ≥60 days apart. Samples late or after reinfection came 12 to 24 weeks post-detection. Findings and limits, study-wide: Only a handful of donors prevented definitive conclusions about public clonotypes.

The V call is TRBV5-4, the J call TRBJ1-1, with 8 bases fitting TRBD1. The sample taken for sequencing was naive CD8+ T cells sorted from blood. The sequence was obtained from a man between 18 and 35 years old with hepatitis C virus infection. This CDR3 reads CASSPGQGGSTEAFF. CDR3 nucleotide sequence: TGTGCCAGCAGCCCTGGACAGGGCGGGAGCACTGAAGCTTTCTTT.